This T cell receptor (beta chain) comes out of a study of CD8+ T cells in alopecia areata. Study summary: Patients took tofacitinib for 6 to 18 months, followed by 6 drug-free months.

Specified treatment: oral pan-JAK inhibitor, 5-10 mg twice daily. The authors extracted RNA and reverse transcribed it into cDNA as the sequencing template. Here immunoSEQ multiplex PCR was the method, and the copy in TCRdb shows in-frame clones only, minus some. The table includes roughly 190,000 clones, roughly three fifths detected once. This receptor was obtained from a human donor with alopecia areata. This specimen was CD4+ T cells sorted from blood, taken around week 50, from a patient treated with tofacitinib.

For the CDR3, the DNA is TGTGCCAGCAGTGGGTTAGGAGATACGCAGTATTTT. This encodes CASSGLGDTQYF. The chain carries TRBV25-1 and TRBJ2-3, with D unclear. Germline-derived CDR1 and CDR2 are MGHDK and SYGVNS. This CDR3 region has 12 residues. V lost 4 bases and J 5 bases, leaving 7 bases between the germline ends. The full variable domain, completed using reference TRBV25-1 and TRBJ2-3, is EADIYQTPRYLVIGTGKKITLECSQTMGHDKMYWYQQDPGMELHLIHYSYGVNSTEKGDLSSESTVSRIRTEHFPLTLESARPSHTSQYLCASSGLGDTQYFGPGTRLTVL.